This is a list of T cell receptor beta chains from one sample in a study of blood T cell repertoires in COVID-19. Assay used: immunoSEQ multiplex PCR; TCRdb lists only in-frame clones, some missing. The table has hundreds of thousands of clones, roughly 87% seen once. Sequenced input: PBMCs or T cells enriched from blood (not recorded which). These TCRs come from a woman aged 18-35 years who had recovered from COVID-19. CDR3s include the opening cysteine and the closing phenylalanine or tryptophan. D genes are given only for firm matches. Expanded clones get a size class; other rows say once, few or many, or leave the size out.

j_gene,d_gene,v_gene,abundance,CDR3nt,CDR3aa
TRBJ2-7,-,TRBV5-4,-,TGTGCCAGCAGCCCCCAGACCGGGGGCGAGCAGTACTTC,CASSPQTGGEQYF
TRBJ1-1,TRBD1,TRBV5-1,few,TGCGCCAGCAGCCCCAGGACAGGGGGAGCAGCTTTCTTT,CASSPRTGGAAFF
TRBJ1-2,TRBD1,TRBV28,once,TGTGCCAGCGCGATCCACAGGGGGCGCAATGGCTATGGCTACACCTTC,CASAIHRGRNGYGYTF
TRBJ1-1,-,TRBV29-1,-,TGCAGCGTTGTCAGGGATATGAACACTGAAGCTTTCTTT,CSVVRDMNTEAFF
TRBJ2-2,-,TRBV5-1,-,TGCGCCAGCAGCTTGCGGTCAGGGGCCCAACGGGACACCGGGGAGCTGTTTTTT,CASSLRSGAQRDTGELFF
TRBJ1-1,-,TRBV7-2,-,TGTGCCAGCAGCTTAGGCGATTCGTGGGGGCTGAACACTGAAGCTTTCTTT,CASSLGDSWGLNTEAFF
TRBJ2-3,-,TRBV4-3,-,TGCGCCAGCAGCAGATCAAGAAAAGCAGGGGTGGATACGCAGTATTTT,CASSRSRKAGVDTQYF
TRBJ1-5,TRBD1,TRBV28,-,TGTGCCAGCAGTTTTGACAGGGGTGCTCTATGGTGGGACGGTCAGCCCCAGCATTTT,CASSFDRGALWWDGQPQHF
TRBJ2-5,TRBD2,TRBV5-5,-,TGTGCCAGCAGCTTGTGGGTTAGCGGGAGGAAGGAGACCCAGTACTTC,CASSLWVSGRKETQYF
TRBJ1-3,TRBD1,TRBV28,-,TGTGCCAGCAGTTTTGGGGACAGAGCCGGATATTTT,CASSFGDRAGYF
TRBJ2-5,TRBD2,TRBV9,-,TGTGCCAGCAGCCCCGGCGGGGGGGCGTACGAGACCCAGTACTTC,CASSPGGGAYETQYF
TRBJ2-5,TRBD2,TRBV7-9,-,TGTGCCAGCAGCCCGGGCCCTAGCGGGGGGTACCAAGAGACCCAGTACTTC,CASSPGPSGGYQETQYF
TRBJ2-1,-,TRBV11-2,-,TGTGCCAGCAGCTTAGAGGCAGGAGGTCAGTTCTTC,CASSLEAGGQFF
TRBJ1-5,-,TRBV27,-,TGTGCCAGCAGTCGTCAGGGCCTGAATCAGCCCCAGCATTTT,CASSRQGLNQPQHF
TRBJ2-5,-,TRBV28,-,TGTGCCAGCAGTCCTTTGACTAGTGACTCCGAGACCCAGTACTTC,CASSPLTSDSETQYF
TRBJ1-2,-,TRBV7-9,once,TGTGCCAGCAGCTCGGACACCCATTCCAACTATGGCTACACCTTC,CASSSDTHSNYGYTF
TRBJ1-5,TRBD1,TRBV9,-,TGTGCCAGCAGCCGGACAGGGGAGTCCCAGCCCCAGCATTTT,CASSRTGESQPQHF
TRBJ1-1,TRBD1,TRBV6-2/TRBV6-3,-,TGTGCCAGCAGTCGCCGCACAGGGGGAAACACTGAAGCTTTCTTT,CASSRRTGGNTEAFF
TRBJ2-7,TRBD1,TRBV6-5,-,TGTGCCAGCAGACGAGAGGGACAGGGATCCTACGAGCAGTACTTC,CASRREGQGSYEQYF